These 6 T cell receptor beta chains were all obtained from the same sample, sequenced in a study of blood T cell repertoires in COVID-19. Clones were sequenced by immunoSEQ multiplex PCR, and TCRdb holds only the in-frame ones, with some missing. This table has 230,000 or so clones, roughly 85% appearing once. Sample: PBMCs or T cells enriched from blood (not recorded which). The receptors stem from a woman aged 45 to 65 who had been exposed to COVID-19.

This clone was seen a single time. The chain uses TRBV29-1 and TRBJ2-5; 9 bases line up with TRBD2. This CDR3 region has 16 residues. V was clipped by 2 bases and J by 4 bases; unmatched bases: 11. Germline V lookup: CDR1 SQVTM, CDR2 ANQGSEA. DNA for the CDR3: TGCAGCGTTGAAAGAGGCGGGGGGGCCGGAGGAGAGACCCAGTACTTC. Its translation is CSVERGGGAGGETQYF.

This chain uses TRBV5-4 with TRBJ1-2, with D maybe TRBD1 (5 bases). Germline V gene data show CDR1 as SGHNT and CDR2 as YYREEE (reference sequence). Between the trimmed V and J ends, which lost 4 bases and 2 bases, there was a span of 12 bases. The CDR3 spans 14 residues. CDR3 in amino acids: CASSARQGNYGYTF. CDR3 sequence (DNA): TGTGCCAGCAGCGCCAGGCAGGGAAACTATGGCTACACCTTC. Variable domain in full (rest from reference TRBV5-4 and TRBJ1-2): ETGVTQSPTHLIKTRGQQVTLRCSSQSGHNTVSWYQQALGQGPQFIFQYYREEENGRGNFPPRFSGLQFPNYSSELNVNALELDDSALYLCASSARQGNYGYTFGSGTRLTVV.

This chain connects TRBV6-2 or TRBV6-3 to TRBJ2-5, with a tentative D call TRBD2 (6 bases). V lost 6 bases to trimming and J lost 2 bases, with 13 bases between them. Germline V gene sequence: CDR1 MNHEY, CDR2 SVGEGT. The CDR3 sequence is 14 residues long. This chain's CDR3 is CASSSSGGQETQYF. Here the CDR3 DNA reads TGTGCCAGCAGCTCCTCTGGGGGGCAAGAGACCCAGTACTTC.

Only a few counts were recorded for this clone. DNA of the CDR3: TGTGCCAGCAGCTCCGACAGCTCTGGAAACACCATATATTTT. Amino acid sequence: CASSSDSSGNTIYF. The chain recombines TRBV3-1 (or the pseudogene TRBV3-2) with TRBJ1-3, with D perhaps matching TRBD1 (5 bases). CDR3 length equals 14 residues. CDR1 and CDR2 from the germline V gene are LGHDT and YNNKEL (reference sequence). Trimming pared 5 bases from V and 0 bases from J, leaving 8 bases between.

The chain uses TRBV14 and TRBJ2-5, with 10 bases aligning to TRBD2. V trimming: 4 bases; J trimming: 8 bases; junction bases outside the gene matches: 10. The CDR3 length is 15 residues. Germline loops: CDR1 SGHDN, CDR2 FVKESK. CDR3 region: CASSPLSSGGVTQYF. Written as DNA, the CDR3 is TGTGCCAGCAGCCCCCTTTCTAGCGGGGGAGTTACCCAGTACTTC.

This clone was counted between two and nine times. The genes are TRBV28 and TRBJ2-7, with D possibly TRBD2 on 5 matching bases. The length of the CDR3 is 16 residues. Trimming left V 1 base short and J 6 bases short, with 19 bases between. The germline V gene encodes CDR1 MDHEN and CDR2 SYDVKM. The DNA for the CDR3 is TGTGCCAGCAGTTTATCGGAGGCAGTTCTGAGGAGCGAGCAGTACTTC. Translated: CASSLSEAVLRSEQYF.